The entry that follows covers one TCR beta chain sequence. Its specificity is not known. They ran version v3.0 of the immunoSEQ assay at survey level. Clones were read by immunoSEQ multiplex PCR, and TCRdb kept only the in-frame ones, dropping some. The table records about 17,000 clones, about nine tenths of them present only once. The length of the CDR3 is 14 residues. Per the germline V gene, CDR1 is LNHDA and CDR2 is SQIVND (reference sequence). J lost 4 bases, V lost 5 bases, and 3 bases had no gene match. This entry is derived from a study of long-term antiretroviral therapy in people with HIV. Study results and limitations: Dominant in the repertoire at all time points were clones expanded before ART. Even long-term ART left TRB diversity below transplant donor controls, despite gains. ART adherence, viral resistance and therapy changes were undocumented. HIV repertoires spanned narrower CDR3 length ranges than controls.

The origin of this receptor is a middle-aged woman with HIV. The V call is TRBV19, the J call TRBJ2-1; 9 bases agree with TRBD1. The sample was unsorted PBMCs, taken 0.6 years after starting antiretroviral therapy. The CDR3 coding sequence is TGTGCCAGTAGTTACGGACAGGGGTACAATGAGCAGTTCTTC. Protein sequence: CASSYGQGYNEQFF. The whole variable domain, filled in from reference TRBV19 and TRBJ2-1, reads DGGITQSPKYLFRKEGQNVTLSCEQNLNHDAMYWYRQDPGQGLRLIYYSQIVNDFQKGDIAEGYSVSREKKESFPLTVTSAQKNPTAFYLCASSYGQGYNEQFFGPGTRLTVL.